This is a list of T cell receptor beta chains from one sample in a study of identical twins. TCRdb fed the 5' RACE reads into MiXCR, producing one record per CDR3 protein. This sample has a few hundred thousand distinct CDR3 sequences, with approximately 8.3% found just once. This same sample was also taken into another study, of yellow fever vaccine responses in identical twins.

The source material was CD8+ T cells sorted from blood. The receptors derive from a woman aged 18-29 years in good health. CDR3s include the opening cysteine and the closing phenylalanine or tryptophan. Fields, in order: clone size, D gene, V gene, J gene, CDR3 length, CDR3 protein, CDR3 DNA. The D gene is left open where the match is weak. Size is stated for part of the rows, as once, few or many counts, or as a class when the clone is expanded.

-	-	TRBV7-2	TRBJ2-1	13	CASSPPPWDEQFF	TGTGCCAGCAGCCCCCCACCTTGGGATGAGCAGTTCTTC
few	TRBD2	TRBV7-2	TRBJ2-1	15	CASSETSGSWGEQFF	TGTGCCAGCAGCGAAACTAGCGGGAGTTGGGGTGAGCAGTTCTTC
-	TRBD2	TRBV6-4	TRBJ2-1	17	CASSDFSGTSGGNEQFF	TGTGCCAGCAGCGACTTTTCCGGGACTAGCGGGGGAAATGAGCAGTTCTTC
-	TRBD1	TRBV29-1	TRBJ2-1	15	CSVEKYGQGASEQFF	TGCAGCGTTGAAAAGTACGGACAGGGGGCGAGTGAGCAGTTCTTC
many	TRBD2	TRBV20-1	TRBJ2-7	13	CSGKPGLDYEQYF	TGCAGTGGTAAACCGGGACTAGACTACGAGCAGTACTTC
many	-	TRBV11-2	TRBJ2-2	19	CASSSPRGVGRGNTGELFF	TGTGCCAGCAGCTCACCCCGGGGGGTTGGCAGGGGCAACACCGGGGAGCTGTTTTTT
many	TRBD2	TRBV6-2/TRBV6-3	TRBJ2-3	15	CASRDSGRDTDTQYF	TGTGCCAGCAGGGATAGCGGGAGGGACACAGATACGCAGTATTTT
-	TRBD2	TRBV3-1	TRBJ2-2	14	CASHGLDNTGELFF	TGTGCCAGCCACGGACTAGATAACACCGGGGAGCTGTTTTTT
once	-	TRBV4-3	TRBJ2-1	14	CASSQDVGYNEQFF	TGCGCCAGCAGCCAAGATGTAGGATACAATGAGCAGTTCTTC
few	-	TRBV2	TRBJ2-2	13	CASRPPLTGELFF	TGTGCCAGCAGACCGCCCTTGACCGGGGAGCTGTTTTTT